This is a list of T cell receptor beta chains from one sample in a study of blood T cell repertoires in COVID-19. TCRdb keeps only in-frame clones here, not all; method: immunoSEQ multiplex PCR. Here the sample spans 150,000 to 200,000 clones, 87% being singletons. The sample consisted of peripheral blood. These receptors were collected from a man between 18 and 35 years old with active or convalescent COVID-19. The CDR3 runs from the conserved cysteine through the conserved F or W. D genes are given only for firm matches. Clone size is given for some rows only: seen once, a few or many times, or a class if the clone is expanded.

abundance	v_gene	d_gene	j_gene	CDR3aa	CDR3nt
.	TRBV7-2	TRBD1	TRBJ1-2	CASSRGTGVGYTF	TGTGCCAGCAGCCGGGGGACAGGGGTAGGCTACACCTTC
once	TRBV19	.	TRBJ1-2	CASSMEARKRIYGYTF	TGTGCCAGTAGTATGGAGGCTCGCAAAAGGATCTATGGCTACACCTTC
.	TRBV23-1	.	TRBJ1-1	CASRVRVDTEAFF	TGCGCCAGCAGAGTCAGGGTGGACACTGAAGCTTTCTTT
.	TRBV28	.	TRBJ1-1	CASHVWGQNTEAFF	TGTGCCAGCCACGTGTGGGGACAGAACACTGAAGCTTTCTTT
few	TRBV2	.	TRBJ1-6	CASSEMGSLNSPLHF	TGTGCCAGCAGTGAGATGGGCAGCCTTAATTCACCCCTCCACTTT
.	TRBV11-2	TRBD1	TRBJ1-2	CASSIPGQGHYGYTF	TGTGCCAGCAGCATTCCGGGACAGGGGCACTATGGCTACACCTTC
.	TRBV11-2	TRBD1	TRBJ1-4	CASSPPYLRGEKLFF	TGTGCCAGCAGCCCACCATACCTCAGGGGGGAAAAACTGTTTTTT
.	TRBV10-3	.	TRBJ1-2	CAPSGRDGSDGYTF	TGTGCCCCGTCAGGGAGGGACGGAAGCGATGGCTACACCTTC
once	TRBV19	.	TRBJ1-1	CASILGAANTEAFF	TGTGCCAGTATATTGGGGGCAGCGAACACTGAAGCTTTCTTT
.	TRBV7-2	TRBD2	TRBJ2-7	CASSVGGNHEQYF	TGTGCCAGCAGCGTCGGGGGGAACCACGAGCAGTACTTC
.	TRBV5-6	TRBD1	TRBJ2-1	CASSLEGQGHNEQFF	TGTGCCAGCAGCTTGGAGGGACAGGGGCACAATGAGCAGTTCTTC
.	TRBV7-9	.	TRBJ2-7	CASSPVAEQYF	TGTGCCAGCAGCCCGGTAGCGGAGCAGTACTTC
.	TRBV21-1	.	TRBJ2-1	CAHIEGRYNEQFF	TGTGCCCACATCGAAGGGAGATACAATGAGCAGTTCTTC
.	TRBV19	.	TRBJ2-1	CASSIEVGAEQFF	TGTGCCAGTAGTATCGAGGTTGGCGCTGAGCAGTTCTTC
.	TRBV5-4	TRBD1	TRBJ2-2	CASSAGQGANTGELFF	TGTGCCAGCAGCGCGGGACAGGGGGCGAACACCGGGGAGCTGTTTTTT
.	TRBV19	.	TRBJ2-2	CAGSDEDTGELFF	TGTGCCGGGTCCGACGAGGACACCGGGGAGCTGTTTTTT
.	TRBV10-1	TRBD1	TRBJ2-2	CASSVGTGGRELFF	TGCGCCAGCAGTGTCGGGACAGGGGGAAGGGAGCTGTTTTTT
.	TRBV30	TRBD1	TRBJ2-3	CAWSVLQGDRTAFTDTQYF	TGTGCCTGGAGTGTACTGCAGGGGGACAGGACCGCCTTCACAGATACGCAGTATTTT
.	TRBV4-3	TRBD2	TRBJ2-1	CASSQGTKGLDGDEQFF	TGCGCCAGCAGCCAAGGGACGAAGGGACTAGATGGCGATGAGCAGTTCTTC
.	TRBV5-1	.	TRBJ2-6	CASSLAGSGANVLTF	TGCGCCAGCAGCTTGGCCGGCTCTGGGGCCAACGTCCTGACTTTC